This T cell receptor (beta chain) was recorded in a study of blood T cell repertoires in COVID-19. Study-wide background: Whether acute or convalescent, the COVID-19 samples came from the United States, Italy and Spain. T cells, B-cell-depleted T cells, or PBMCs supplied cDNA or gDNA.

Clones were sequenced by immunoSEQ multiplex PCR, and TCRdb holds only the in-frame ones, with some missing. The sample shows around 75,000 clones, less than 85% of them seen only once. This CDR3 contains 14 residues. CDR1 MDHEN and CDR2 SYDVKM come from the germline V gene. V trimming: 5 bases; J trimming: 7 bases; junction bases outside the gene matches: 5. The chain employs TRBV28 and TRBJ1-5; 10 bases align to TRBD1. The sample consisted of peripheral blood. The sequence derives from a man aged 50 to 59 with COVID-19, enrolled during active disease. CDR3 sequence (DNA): TGTGCCAGCAGTCCGACAGGGGGCGGGCAGCCCCAGCATTTT. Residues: CASSPTGGGQPQHF.